This T cell receptor beta chain was sequenced during a study of Ad26.COV2.S vaccination and SARS-CoV-2 variants. Profiled with immunoSEQ multiplex PCR; TCRdb holds only in-frame clones, not every one. The sample yields 350,000 to 600,000 clones, about 89% seen once. Findings of the study overall: Reportedly, spike-specific CD8+ and CD4+ T cell responses achieved substantial breadth once vaccination had taken place.

Worth noting for this clone: Its antigen is unidentified.

The CDR3 totals 19 residues. Sample treatment: over 15 received Ad26.COV2.S at low or high dose, single or two shots; about 5 received placebo; per-sample allocation not given. Material that was analyzed had been drawn on day 63 after the first vaccine or placebo injection. An Ad26 vector expressing Wuhan-strain SARS-CoV-2 spike served as the vaccine. This TCR came from a person between 18 and 60 years old who received the Ad26.COV2.S COVID-19 vaccine or a placebo. The starting material was peripheral blood, obtained in a trial of Ad26.COV2.S vaccine versus placebo. The chain links TRBV21-1 to TRBJ1-3. TRBV21-1 is recorded as a pseudogene. The CDR3 region has the DNA TGTGCCAGCAGCAAAGATAAAAAACCCGGGGGAACCCCTGGAAACACCATATATTTT. Translation: CASSKDKKPGGTPGNTIYF.